This T cell receptor (beta chain) emerged from a study of cytomegalovirus exposure and HLA in healthy donors. This clone was picked up a small number of times. Its antigen is unidentified. The primer mix had 60 Vbeta and 13 Jbeta primers. The table came from immunoSEQ multiplex PCR; TCRdb's copy has only in-frame clones and leaves some out. There are over 100,000 clones in the sample; over 50% occur only once, and more than 6.5% lies in the top ten. Study observations and caveats: Association of a missense DCLRE1C variant with TCR beta V- and J-gene trimming was reported in a later analysis. CMV antigen specificity of a few CMV-associated chains was confirmed in vitro. Within a later analysis, the majority of CMV-associated TCR beta chains appeared HLA-restricted.

The CDR3 length is 11 residues. J gave up 8 bases and V 10 bases, and 7 bases lay outside the gene matches. Per germline, CDR1 MNHEY and CDR2 SVGAGI. This rearrangement joins TRBV6-5 to TRBJ1-2; TRBD1 aligns across 7 bases. This sequence was found in a woman aged 40 to 50 in good health and CMV-seropositive. The sequencing input was PBMCs. The chain's CDR3 is CATKYRGGYTF. The CDR3 nucleotides read TGTGCCACCAAATACAGGGGAGGCTACACCTTC.